This T cell receptor beta chain derives from a study of CD8+CD57+ T cells in acquired aplastic anemia. Study background: When averaged, DNA from sorted CD4+ and CD8+ cells came to approximately 3 ug. Study results and limitations: Patients and controls shared 25 to 30 CD8+ CDR3 sequences, highly expressed in patients. Significant differences in CD8+ Simpson's diversity were not observed between patients and controls.

In patients chosen for sequencing, flow cytometry had shown CD8+CD57+ cell expansion. Severe acquired aplastic anemia was present in every patient. Profiling that covered TCR beta VDJ and CDR3 relied on genomic DNA as its template. TCRdb re-analysed the reads in MiXCR, keeping a single row per CDR3 protein. The sample records 150,000 to 200,000 distinct CDR3 sequences, roughly three fifths being singletons. The CDR3 sequence is 19 residues long. CDR1 is LNHDA and CDR2 is SQIVND in the germline V gene (reference sequence). The V end lost 7 bases, the J end lost 0 bases, and 27 bases lay between the germline ends. At least ten counts were recorded for this clonotype. Antigen unknown.

The sequencing sample was made of sorted CD4+, CD8+, or CD8+CD57+ T cells (not recorded which) from PBMCs. The receptor's source is a human donor with aplastic anemia. This chain connects TRBV19 to TRBJ1-1; D is possibly TRBD1 (6 bases). In DNA, the CDR3 is TGTGCCAGTATTGGGGAACAGGGACACAACAACTTTATGAACACTGAAGCTTTCTTT. As protein: CASIGEQGHNNFMNTEAFF. Combining the CDR3 with reference TRBV19 and TRBJ1-1 gives the whole variable domain DGGITQSPKYLFRKEGQNVTLSCEQNLNHDAMYWYRQDPGQGLRLIYYSQIVNDFQKGDIAEGYSVSREKKESFPLTVTSAQKNPTAFYLCASIGEQGHNNFMNTEAFFGQGTRLTVV.